Presented here are 20 T cell receptor beta chains from one specimen sequenced in a study of T cell repertoires in aging, cancer and after chemotherapy. A mixed TRB-A/B primer pool amplified rearranged TRB by multiplex touch-down PCR. In TCRdb, the multiplex PCR reads were re-called with MiXCR into one record per CDR3 protein. This table holds about 11,000 distinct CDR3 sequences, less than 35% found once. TCR beta rearrangements were amplified from peripheral blood genomic DNA. The sample consisted of blood. The receptors originated from a human donor in good health. The donor label of this sample is uncertain.

By frequency in the sample, this clonotype is medium-sized. The chain joins TRBV6-2 or TRBV6-3 to TRBJ2-1; D not certain. Per the germline V gene, CDR1 is MNHEY and CDR2 is SVGEGT. The CDR3 consists of 13 residues. V was pared by 0 bases and J by 6 bases, with 6 bases between. CDR3 bases: TGTGCCAGCAGTTACTCGACCGGCAATGAGCAGTTCTTC. This gives the protein CASSYSTGNEQFF.

Of note for this clonotype: A junction end diverges from the germline sequence, so it may reflect a read error. The V and J genes are TRBV6-4 and TRBJ2-3, with 10 bases fitting TRBD1. The CDR3 is made up of 14 amino acids. Germline V gives CDR1 MRHNA, CDR2 SNTAGT. The CDR3 coding sequence is TGTGACAGCAGTGAAGGACAGGGGGCAGATACGCAGTATTTT. It codes for CDSSEGQGADTQYF.

This clonotype was seen a handful of times. CDR3 DNA: TGTGCCAGCAGTGACCAGACTAGCGGGGGATCAGATACGCAGTATTTT. Translated: CASSDQTSGGSDTQYF. The chain employs TRBV6-4 and TRBJ2-3, with 12 bases that match TRBD2. The length of the CDR3 is 16 residues. V shed 2 bases, J shed 4 bases, and the junction held 4 bases outside the gene matches. Germline lookup yields CDR1 MRHNA and CDR2 SNTAGT.

This clonotype rates as medium-sized. The CDR3 loop is CASSLQGQGTDTQYF. CDR3 nucleotides: TGTGCCAGCAGCTTACAGGGACAGGGGACAGATACGCAGTATTTT. This sequence joins TRBV11-1 and TRBJ2-3; 10 positions match TRBD1. The length of the CDR3 is 15 residues. Germline CDR1 and CDR2: SGHAT and FQDESV (reference sequence). V lost 2 bases, J lost 3 bases, and 2 bases stayed unmatched.

This clonotype has a single count. DNA for the CDR3: TGTGCCAGCAGCTTGGTACAGGGGGGGGAAAAACTGTTTTTT. It yields the protein CASSLVQGGEKLFF. The V call is TRBV5-5, the J call TRBJ1-4, with 8 bases identical to TRBD1. The CDR3 sequence is 14 residues long. Trimming at V came to 0 bases and at J to 8 bases, leaving 3 bases not matched to a gene. Per germline, CDR1 SGHKS and CDR2 YYEKEE (reference sequence).

This clonotype occurred a few times. The chain links TRBV18 to TRBJ2-5; D might be TRBD2 (5 bases). Looked up from germline, CDR1 is KGHSH and CDR2 is LQKENI. The CDR3 extends over 15 amino acids. With 0 bases removed from V and 6 bases from J, the gap between germline ends came to 14 bases. CDR3 residues: CASSPPGGGKKTQYF. The CDR3 DNA sequence: TGTGCCAGCTCACCACCTGGCGGAGGCAAAAAGACCCAGTACTTC.

CDR3 in DNA: TGTGCCAGCTCATCCGGACAGCTATTTCCCTACGAGCAGTACTTC. Amino acid sequence: CASSSGQLFPYEQYF. The rearrangement uses TRBV18 and TRBJ2-7; maybe TRBD1 (6 bases). The germline CDR1 and CDR2 sequences are KGHSH and LQKENI. V was trimmed by 5 bases and J by 2 bases, leaving 16 bases between them. This CDR3 is built from 15 residues.

This clonotype was picked up a small number of times. The gene calls are TRBV5-1 and TRBJ2-6, with 11 bases aligning to TRBD2. The V gene end was trimmed by 1 base and the J gene end by 0 bases; junction bases not matched to a gene: 12. The CDR3 is 21 residues long. The germline gives CDR1 SGHRS, CDR2 YFSETQ. CDR3 amino acids: CASSLLAGGPTGSSGANVLTF. In DNA, the CDR3 is TGCGCCAGCAGCTTGCTAGCGGGGGGACCGACGGGGAGCTCTGGGGCCAACGTCCTGACTTTC. Looking up the rest from reference TRBV5-1 and TRBJ2-6 gives the full variable domain: KAGVTQTPRYLIKTRGQQVTLSCSPISGHRSVSWYQQTPGQGLQFLFEYFSETQRNKGNFPGRFSGRQFSNSRSEMNVSTLELGDSALYLCASSLLAGGPTGSSGANVLTFGAGSRLTVL.

The CDR3 spells CASRRGPGTGELFF. The CDR3 DNA is TGTGCCAGCCGACGGGGGCCGGGGACCGGGGAGCTGTTTTTT. The genes are TRBV19 and TRBJ2-2, with D possibly called TRBD1 or TRBD2 (6 bases each). CDR3 length: 14 amino acids. V lost 9 bases, J lost 5 bases, and 16 bases lay in between. Germline CDR1 is LNHDA and CDR2 is SQIVND (reference sequence).

There are a few counts of this clonotype. The J gene is TRBJ2-1, the V gene TRBV6-2 or TRBV6-3, with unresolved D. Germline V gene sequence: CDR1 MNHEY, CDR2 SVGEGT. There are 13 residues in the CDR3. Trimming left V 7 bases short and J 0 bases short, with 7 bases between. The CDR3 DNA sequence: TGTGCCAGCAACCCGAGCTCCTACAATGAGCAGTTCTTC. This codes for CASNPSSYNEQFF.

The chain uses TRBV6-2 or TRBV6-3 and TRBJ1-1, with D possibly matching TRBD1 (6 bases). Trimming took off 7 bases at V and 0 bases at J, with 15 bases between the two ends. CDR3 length equals 15 residues. Germline assignment: CDR1 MNHEY and CDR2 SVGEGT. CDR3 sequence reads: CASNWRGAVNTEAFF. In nucleotides, the CDR3 is TGTGCCAGCAACTGGCGGGGGGCTGTGAACACTGAAGCTTTCTTT.

The V call is TRBV18, the J call TRBJ1-1, with 8 positions matching TRBD1. The germline V gene has CDR1 KGHSH and CDR2 LQKENI. With 1 base clipped from V and 7 bases from J, the junction kept 8 bases outside the gene matches. This CDR3 contains 15 residues. The CDR3 DNA sequence: TGTGCCAGCTCACCACTTCCGGGACAGGCGGATGAAGCTTTCTTT. Its protein product is CASSPLPGQADEAFF.

The rearrangement uses TRBV6-5 and TRBJ1-2; TRBD1 might be the D (5 bases). The CDR3 consists of 15 residues. V was cut by 5 bases and J by 2 bases, with 15 bases left in between. The germline V gene encodes CDR1 MNHEY and CDR2 SVGAGI. CDR3 sequence: CASSAPSGTNYGYTF. The CDR3 DNA reads as TGTGCCAGCAGTGCTCCTTCCGGGACGAACTATGGCTACACCTTC.

This clonotype was seen a few times. The chain combines TRBV27 with TRBJ2-3; TRBD2 matches 7 bases. The CDR3 spans 14 residues. V lost 6 bases and J lost 0; bases outside the gene matches: 3. Germline assignment: CDR1 MNHEY and CDR2 SMNVEV (reference sequence). Here the CDR3 reads CASSRAGSTDTQYF. The CDR3 bases are TGTGCCAGCAGCCGAGCGGGGAGCACAGATACGCAGTATTTT.

Notes on this clonotype: A read error is likely, as this CDR3 ends without the conserved phenylalanine or tryptophan. Because the CDR3's place on the DNA is in doubt, the DNA is left out and the CDR3 is given as listed by TCRdb. The V call is TRBV6-1, the J call TRBJ2-6; the DNA was not used to check the table's D call, TRBD2. Per the germline V gene, CDR1 is MNHNS and CDR2 is SASEGT. The CDR3 spans 8 amino acids, including both terminal residues. This chain's CDR3 is CASSGTSG.

This rearrangement joins TRBV18 to TRBJ1-5; D is unclear. The CDR3 is made up of 12 amino acids. Germline-derived CDR1 and CDR2 are KGHSH and LQKENI. V lost 3 bases, J lost 6 bases, and 6 bases lay in between. CDR3 nucleotides: TGTGCCAGCTCACCCCCCGGTCAGCCCCAGCATTTT. Translating it yields CASSPPGQPQHF.

This clonotype rates as medium-sized. The chain joins TRBV29-1 to TRBJ2-3; D remains ambiguous. The CDR3 covers 14 residues. Germline lookup yields CDR1 SQVTM and CDR2 ANQGSEA. Trimming pared 4 bases from V and 2 bases from J, leaving 13 bases between. The chain's CDR3 is CSVGPVAVTDTQYF. CDR3 nucleotides: TGCAGCGTTGGTCCCGTTGCAGTCACAGATACGCAGTATTTT.

This clonotype has a handful of counts. The genes are TRBV5-5 and TRBJ1-1; no definite D call. The CDR3 totals 14 residues. Per the germline V gene, CDR1 is SGHKS and CDR2 is YYEKEE (reference sequence). The V gene lost 4 bases and the J gene lost 6 bases, with 16 bases spanning the gap. The CDR3 sequence: CASSTGIAGSEAFF. The CDR3, as DNA: TGTGCCAGCAGCACGGGTATCGCCGGGTCTGAAGCTTTCTTT.

By its share, this clonotype is medium-sized. This rearrangement joins TRBV19 to TRBJ2-2; possibly TRBD1 for D (5 bases). This CDR3 is 15 amino acids long. Trimming pared 4 bases from V and 1 base from J, leaving 10 bases between. Germline V gives CDR1 LNHDA, CDR2 SQIVND (reference sequence). The CDR3 loop is CASSTRDRNTGELFF. DNA of the CDR3: TGTGCCAGTAGTACCCGCGACAGGAACACCGGGGAGCTGTTTTTT.

The V call is TRBV5-6, the J call TRBJ2-3; D is ambiguous. There are 15 residues in the CDR3. Trimming removed 9 bases from V and 1 base from J, with 18 bases in between. Per the germline V gene, CDR1 is SGHDT and CDR2 is YYEEEE. The CDR3 protein is CATRSFGTRTDTQYF. The CDR3 coding sequence is TGTGCCACCAGGAGTTTCGGTACTCGCACAGATACGCAGTATTTT.